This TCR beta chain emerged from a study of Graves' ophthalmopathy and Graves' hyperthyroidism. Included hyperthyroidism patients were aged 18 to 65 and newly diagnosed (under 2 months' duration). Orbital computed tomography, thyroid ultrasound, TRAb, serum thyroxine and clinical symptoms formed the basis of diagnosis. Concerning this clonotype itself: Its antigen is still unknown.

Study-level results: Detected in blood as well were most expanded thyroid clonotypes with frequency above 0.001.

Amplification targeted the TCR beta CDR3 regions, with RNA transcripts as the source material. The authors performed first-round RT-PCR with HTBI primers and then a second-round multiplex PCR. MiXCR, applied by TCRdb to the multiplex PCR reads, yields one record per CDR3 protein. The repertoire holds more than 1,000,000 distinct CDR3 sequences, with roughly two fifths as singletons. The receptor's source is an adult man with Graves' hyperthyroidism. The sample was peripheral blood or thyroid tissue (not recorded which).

The CDR3 sequence is CARRDKSSGANVLTF. The CDR3 bases are TGTGCTAGAAGGGACAAGAGCTCTGGGGCCAACGTCCTGACTTTC. The chain links TRBV19 to TRBJ2-6, with D possibly being TRBD1 (6 bases). Looked up from germline, CDR1 is LNHDA and CDR2 is SQIVND (reference sequence). The CDR3 has 15 residues.